The clone carrying this T cell receptor (beta chain) came up many times. Any patient presenting with uncontrolled infection, other autoimmune disease, pregnancy or lactation was left out. With V trimmed by 5 bases and J by 6 bases, 10 bases remained unmatched. The CDR3 has 17 amino acids. CDR1 and CDR2 (germline): SGHTA, FQGNSA. The data stem from a study of T cells in Graves' hyperthyroidism and ophthalmopathy. RNA transcripts yielded amplified TCR beta CDR3 regions. The study used the HTBI primer set for a first-round RT-PCR of the TCR CDR3. TCRdb re-analysed the multiplex PCR reads in MiXCR, keeping a single row per CDR3 protein. The sample records under 650,000 distinct CDR3 sequences, around 16% being singletons.

The chain joins TRBV7-2 to TRBJ2-3; 14 bases are a match to TRBD2. The material sequenced was blood. This sequence originates from a woman under 40 with Graves' hyperthyroidism. The CDR3, as DNA: TGTGCCAGCAGCCCGGCCGGGACTAGCGGGAGTTTGGATACGCAGTATTTT. Protein sequence: CASSPAGTSGSLDTQYF.